What follows are 9 T cell receptor beta chains derived from one specimen sequenced in a study of CXCR3-negative and CXCR3-positive naive CD8 T cells (dated by TCRdb to between 2018 and 2020). Sequenced on a NextSeq 550. The Human TCR Profiling Kit (MiLaboratory) was used to make UMI-labeled 5' RACE TRB cDNA libraries. Following TCRdb reprocessing, every CDR3 protein sequence forms one entry, and DNA is not provided. The sample's own table lists around 96,000 distinct CDR3 sequences. The biggest ten clones account for around 1.7% of the sample. The sample was naive CXCR3- CD8+ T cells from blood. Taken with the paper, the label for cell subset or site translates to: CD45RO-CCR7+CD27+CD95- naive CD8+ T cells lacking CXCR3 (TNR3-). The receptor set was obtained from a human donor in good health. Some clones in this sample may be carry-over from other donors' samples.

This chain links TRBV20-1 with TRBJ1-2; TCRdb's assignment of TRBD1 cannot be checked, as there is no DNA. This CDR3 is 14 amino acids long. Germline V gene sequence: CDR1 DFQATT, CDR2 SNEGSKA (reference sequence). Here the CDR3 reads CSATGQSVPYGYTF.

The chain combines TRBV29-1 with TRBJ2-2. The CDR3 sequence is 13 residues long. Per germline, CDR1 SQVTM and CDR2 ANQGSEA. The CDR3 sequence: CSVLGADTGELFF.

V and J are TRBV6-4 and TRBJ2-3; as DNA is missing, the TRBD1 call by TCRdb cannot be tested. CDR1 MRHNA and CDR2 SNTAGT come from the germline V gene. The CDR3 extends over 14 amino acids. The CDR3 protein is CASSGQGGTDTQYF.

This chain links TRBV7-6 with TRBJ2-7; TCRdb gives TRBD2 as the D gene, but with no DNA this cannot be confirmed. The CDR3 has 13 amino acids. Germline CDR1 and CDR2: SGHVS and FNYEAQ. The CDR3 here is CASSIESGGEQYF.

This chain joins TRBV10-3 and TRBJ2-1; the D call from TCRdb, TRBD1, cannot be confirmed without DNA. CDR3 length: 20 residues. Germline lookup yields CDR1 ENHRY and CDR2 SYGVKD. The CDR3 sequence: CAISESSYGGAKRPYNEQFF.

The chain is built from TRBV6-6 and TRBJ1-4. Germline loops: CDR1 MNHNY, CDR2 SVGAGI (reference sequence). The CDR3 has 15 residues. The CDR3 spells CASSYIEPAYEKLFF.

This chain joins TRBV6-2 or TRBV6-3 and TRBJ2-1; TCRdb proposes TRBD1, but this gene call is untestable without DNA. The germline CDR1 and CDR2 sequences are MNHEY and SVGEGT. The CDR3 length is 13 residues. This CDR3 reads CASSPPGGDEQFF.

The chain combines TRBV19 with TRBJ1-5. In germline, CDR1 is LNHDA, CDR2 SQIVND (reference sequence). The CDR3 totals 15 residues. CDR3 amino acids: CASSMGPGTLGPQHF.

The chain uses TRBV7-9 and TRBJ2-2. The CDR3 consists of 14 residues. CDR1 is SEHNR and CDR2 is FQNEAQ in the germline V gene (reference sequence). CDR3 residues: CASSLIHSTGELFF.